The rows below give T cell receptor beta chains drawn from one sample of a study of blood T cell repertoires in COVID-19. Sequencing used immunoSEQ multiplex PCR; TCRdb keeps in-frame clones, though not all of them. The table has about 87,000 clones, around four fifths seen once. The specimen sequenced was peripheral blood. The receptors stem from a woman aged 70 to 79 with acute or convalescent COVID-19. Both conserved end residues are part of each CDR3. The D gene is left open where the match is weak. Clone sizes are given selectively: once, few, many, or a class where the clone is expanded.

-	-	TRBV7-6	TRBJ1-1	TGTGCCAGCAGCTTAGTGGGGGCCGGTGAAGCTTTCTTT	CASSLVGAGEAFF
-	-	TRBV7-6	TRBJ1-3	TGTGCCAGCAGCTTAGAATCCAGACTCTCTGGAAACACCATATATTTT	CASSLESRLSGNTIYF
few	-	TRBV7-8	TRBJ1-2	TGTGCCAGCAGCCGAGGGGCGGGCGCTTACTATGGCTACACCTTC	CASSRGAGAYYGYTF
-	-	TRBV6-2/TRBV6-3	TRBJ1-5	TGTGCCAGCAGTTATGCAGGGTACAATCAGCCCCAGCATTTT	CASSYAGYNQPQHF
once	TRBD1	TRBV19	TRBJ2-3	TGTGCCTCCCAGGATAGGGGGCGAGCAGATACGCAGTATTTT	CASQDRGRADTQYF
-	-	TRBV30	TRBJ2-7	TGTGCCTGGAGTAACGCTCGGCGGGAGCAGTACTTC	CAWSNARREQYF
once	-	TRBV18	TRBJ1-6	TGTGCCAGCTCACACCAGGGTTCACCCCTCCACTTT	CASSHQGSPLHF
-	TRBD1	TRBV30	TRBJ2-5	TGTGCCTGGAGTATGACAGGGACGAGGCCTAACCAGTACTTC	CAWSMTGTRPNQYF
once	TRBD1	TRBV5-1	TRBJ2-7	TGCGCCAGCAGCCCAGGGGACAGGGCCGGAGAGCAGTACTTC	CASSPGDRAGEQYF
-	-	TRBV7-9	TRBJ2-7	TGTGCCAGCAGCCCATCGGTAGGGGGACGGCTCTACGAGCAGTACTTC	CASSPSVGGRLYEQYF
-	TRBD1	TRBV3-1/TRBV3-2	TRBJ2-3	TGTGCCAGCAGCCCCGGGACAGGGACAGATACGCAGTATTTT	CASSPGTGTDTQYF
-	TRBD1	TRBV30	TRBJ1-5	TGTGCCTGGAGTGGGACAGGGAATAGCAATCAGCCCCAGCATTTT	CAWSGTGNSNQPQHF
-	-	TRBV11-2	TRBJ1-6	TGTGCCAGCCGAGCAGTTAAAGGGGCTGATTCACCCCTCCACTTT	CASRAVKGADSPLHF
-	-	TRBV5-4	TRBJ2-7	TGTGCCAGCATCAAAACCGGGACAACAGACTACGAGCAGTACTTC	CASIKTGTTDYEQYF
-	-	TRBV15	TRBJ2-2	TGTGCCACCAGCAATGACAGGTCCGGGGAGCTGTTTTTT	CATSNDRSGELFF
-	TRBD2	TRBV6-4	TRBJ2-1	TGTGCCAGCAGTGAATTAGCGGGGGGGCCCCATGAGCAGTTCTTC	CASSELAGGPHEQFF
-	-	TRBV9	TRBJ2-1	TGTGCCAGCAGCCCCCCAGGAGGAAGCGGACTATACAATGAGCAGTTCTTC	CASSPPGGSGLYNEQFF
-	-	TRBV11-2	TRBJ1-3	TGTGCCAGCAGCTCACGGGACTCTGGAAACACCATATATTTT	CASSSRDSGNTIYF
-	TRBD1	TRBV15	TRBJ2-3	TGTGCCACCAGCAGGGACCCGGGACAGGGTGCCACAGATACGCAGTATTTT	CATSRDPGQGATDTQYF
once	-	TRBV4-1	TRBJ1-1	TGCGCCAGCAGCCAAGCCTCTCTCAGTTTAAGAGGGACTGAAGCTTTCTTT	CASSQASLSLRGTEAFF
-	-	TRBV29-1	TRBJ2-3	TGCAGCGTTGAGGGAGTGGGCACAGATACGCAGTATTTT	CSVEGVGTDTQYF
-	-	TRBV2	TRBJ1-1	TGTGCCAGCAGGGGAGAGACAGGCCTTAGAGCTTTCTTT	CASRGETGLRAFF
few	-	TRBV7-2	TRBJ2-1	TGTGCCAGCAGCTTAGGAGGCAGCGCCCATGAGCAGTTCTTC	CASSLGGSAHEQFF
few	-	TRBV6-5	TRBJ2-1	TGTGCCACCATAGCGCGTTACAATGAGCAGTTCTTC	CATIARYNEQFF
-	TRBD1	TRBV7-3	TRBJ1-3	TGTGCCAGCAGCCTAAAACAGGGGAGATATGGAAACACCATATATTTT	CASSLKQGRYGNTIYF
-	TRBD1	TRBV9	TRBJ1-6	TGTGCCAGCAGCGTACAGGGGGATTCACCCCTCCACTTT	CASSVQGDSPLHF
-	TRBD1	TRBV24-1	TRBJ2-2	TGTGCCGCCCCACCGGGACAGGGGATTACCGGGGAGCTGTTTTTT	CAAPPGQGITGELFF
-	-	TRBV30	TRBJ1-4	TGTGCCTGGAGGCTAAATGAAAAACTGTTTTTT	CAWRLNEKLFF
-	-	TRBV30	TRBJ1-5	TGTGCCTGGAGTGAGGGACTATTCCAGCCCCAGCATTTT	CAWSEGLFQPQHF
-	-	TRBV3-1/TRBV3-2	TRBJ2-1	TGTGCCAGCCGGGGTTGGCGAGATGAGCAGTTCTTC	CASRGWRDEQFF
-	TRBD1	TRBV5-1	TRBJ1-5	TGCGCCAGCAGCTTGACGACAGGGGGGAATCAGCCCCAGCATTTT	CASSLTTGGNQPQHF
-	-	TRBV9	TRBJ1-1	TGTGCCAGCAGCGCCCTTTCTAGGAACACTGAAGCTTTCTTT	CASSALSRNTEAFF
-	-	TRBV5-6	TRBJ1-2	TGTGCCAGCAGCTTAATCCGGGATAACTATGGCTACACCTTC	CASSLIRDNYGYTF
-	-	TRBV28	TRBJ1-4	TGTGCCAGCAGTAACCAGGGGAGTTGGGAAAAACTGTTTTTT	CASSNQGSWEKLFF
-	TRBD1	TRBV29-1	TRBJ1-1	TGCAGCGTCGGACAGGGGGCAGGTAACACTGAAGCTTTCTTT	CSVGQGAGNTEAFF
-	TRBD2	TRBV5-1	TRBJ2-5	TGCGCCAGCAGCTTGGGCGCAGCGGGGGCCGGGGAGACCCAGTACTTC	CASSLGAAGAGETQYF
once	-	TRBV30	TRBJ1-2	TGTGCCTGGAGTGTACCCGGTGGGGGGAATGGCTACACCTTC	CAWSVPGGGNGYTF
-	-	TRBV21-1	TRBJ2-7	TGTGCCAGCGGGGGCTCGCTTTTTTTCCGCAACGAGCAGTACTTC	CASGGSLFFRNEQYF
-	-	TRBV11-3	TRBJ1-3	TGTGCCAGCAGCCGGGGAGAACTCGGCGGAAACACCATATATTTT	CASSRGELGGNTIYF
-	-	TRBV5-1	TRBJ1-4	TGCGCCAGCAGCCCCCGACAGCCTAATGAAAAACTGTTTTTT	CASSPRQPNEKLFF
-	-	TRBV6-5	TRBJ1-3	TGTGCCAGCAGTTGGACATGGAGCTCTGGAAACACCATATATTTT	CASSWTWSSGNTIYF
-	TRBD2	TRBV19	TRBJ2-1	TGTGCCAGTAACCTCAGGACTAGCGGGGGTGTTGAGCAGTTCTTC	CASNLRTSGGVEQFF